This TCR beta chain derives from a study of cytomegalovirus exposure and HLA in healthy donors. Study-wide results and caveats: In a later analysis, HLA-C alleles had the fewest associated TCRs, DRB1 alleles the most. The authors later linked a missense DCLRE1C variant to TCR beta V- and J-gene trimming. Another analysis was done later, and it associated approximately 18,000 TCR beta sequences with HLA alleles at 0.05 false discovery rate. Highly shared sequence variants in one cluster were likely a sequencing artifact.

This CDR3 comprises 13 residues. V was shortened by 0 bases and J by 9 bases, with 12 bases between the two germline ends. Germline CDR1 is SGDLS and CDR2 is YYNGEE. On this clone itself: The antigen remains undetermined.

It was with 60 Vbeta and 13 Jbeta primers that the PCR ran. Assay used: immunoSEQ multiplex PCR; TCRdb lists only in-frame clones, some missing. Among approximately 89,000 clones listed, about three quarters were seen once. This TCR was sampled from a man aged 25 to 40 in good health and CMV-seropositive. Input material: PBMCs. The chain carries TRBV9 and TRBJ1-1; D perhaps matches TRBD1 (5 bases). CDR3 residues: CASSVATGGKAFF. CDR3 nucleotides: TGTGCCAGCAGCGTAGCCACAGGTGGAAAAGCTTTCTTT.